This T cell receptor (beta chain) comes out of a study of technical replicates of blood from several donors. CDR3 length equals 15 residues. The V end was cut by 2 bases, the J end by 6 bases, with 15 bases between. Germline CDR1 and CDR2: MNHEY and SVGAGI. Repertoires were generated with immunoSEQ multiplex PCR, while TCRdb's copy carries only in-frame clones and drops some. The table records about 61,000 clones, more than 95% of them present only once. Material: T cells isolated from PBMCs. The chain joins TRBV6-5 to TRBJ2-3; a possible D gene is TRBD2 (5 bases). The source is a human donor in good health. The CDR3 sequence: CASSYATAGGDTQYF. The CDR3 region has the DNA TGTGCCAGCAGTTACGCTACGGCCGGCGGGGATACGCAGTATTTT.